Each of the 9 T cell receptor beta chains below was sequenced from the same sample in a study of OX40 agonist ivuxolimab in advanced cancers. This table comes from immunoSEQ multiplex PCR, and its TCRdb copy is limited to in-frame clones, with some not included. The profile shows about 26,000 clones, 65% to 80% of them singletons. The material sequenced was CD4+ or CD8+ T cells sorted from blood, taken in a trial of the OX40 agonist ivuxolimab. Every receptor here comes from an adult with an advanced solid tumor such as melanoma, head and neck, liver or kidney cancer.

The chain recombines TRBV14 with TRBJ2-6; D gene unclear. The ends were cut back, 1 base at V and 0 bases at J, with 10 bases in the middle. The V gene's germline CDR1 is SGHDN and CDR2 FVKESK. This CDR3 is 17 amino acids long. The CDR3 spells CASSQGGPNSGANVLTF. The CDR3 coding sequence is TGTGCCAGCAGCCAAGGAGGACCCAACTCTGGGGCCAACGTCCTGACTTTC.

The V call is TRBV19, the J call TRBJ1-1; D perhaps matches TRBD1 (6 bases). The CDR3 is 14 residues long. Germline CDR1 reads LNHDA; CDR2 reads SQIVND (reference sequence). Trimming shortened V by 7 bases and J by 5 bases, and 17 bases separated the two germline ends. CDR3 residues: CASNGGLLWTEAFF. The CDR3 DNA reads TGTGCCAGTAATGGGGGGCTTTTGTGGACTGAAGCTTTCTTT. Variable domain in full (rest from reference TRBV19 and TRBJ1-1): DGGITQSPKYLFRKEGQNVTLSCEQNLNHDAMYWYRQDPGQGLRLIYYSQIVNDFQKGDIAEGYSVSREKKESFPLTVTSAQKNPTAFYLCASNGGLLWTEAFFGQGTRLTVV.

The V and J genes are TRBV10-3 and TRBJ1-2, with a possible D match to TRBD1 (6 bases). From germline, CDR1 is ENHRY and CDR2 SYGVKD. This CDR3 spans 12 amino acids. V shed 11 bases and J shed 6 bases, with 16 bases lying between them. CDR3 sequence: CAFRRDTDGYTF. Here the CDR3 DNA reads TGTGCCTTCCGTAGGGACACAGATGGCTACACCTTC.

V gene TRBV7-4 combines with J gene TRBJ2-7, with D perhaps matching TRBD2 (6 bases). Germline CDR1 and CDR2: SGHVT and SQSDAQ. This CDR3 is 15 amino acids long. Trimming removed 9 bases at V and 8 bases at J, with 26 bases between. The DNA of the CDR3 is TGTGCCAGGGGCCGACTAGACCGGTCTCCGCGGCAGCAGTACTTC. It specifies CARGRLDRSPRQQYF.

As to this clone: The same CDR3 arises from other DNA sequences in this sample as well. The CDR3 coding sequence is TGTGCCAGCAGACACACCGGGGAGCTGTTTTTT. Translation: CASRHTGELFF. This rearrangement joins TRBV6-5 to TRBJ2-2; no clear D. The CDR3 is 11 amino acids. Trimming removed 6 bases from V and 3 bases from J, with 2 bases in between. Germline CDR1 MNHEY, CDR2 SVGAGI.

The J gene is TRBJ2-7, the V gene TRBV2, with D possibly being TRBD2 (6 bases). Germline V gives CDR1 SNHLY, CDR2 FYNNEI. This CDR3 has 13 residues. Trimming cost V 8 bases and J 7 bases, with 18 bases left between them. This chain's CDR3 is CASVGPWAGEQYF. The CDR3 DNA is TGTGCCAGCGTTGGGCCTTGGGCGGGGGAGCAGTACTTC.

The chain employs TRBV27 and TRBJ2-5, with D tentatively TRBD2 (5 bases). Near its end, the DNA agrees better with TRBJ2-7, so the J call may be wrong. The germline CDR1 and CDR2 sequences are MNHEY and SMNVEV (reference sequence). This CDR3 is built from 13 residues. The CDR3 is CASRDLTRHEQYF. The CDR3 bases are TGTGCCAGCAGGGACTTGACAAGGCACGAGCAGTACTTC.

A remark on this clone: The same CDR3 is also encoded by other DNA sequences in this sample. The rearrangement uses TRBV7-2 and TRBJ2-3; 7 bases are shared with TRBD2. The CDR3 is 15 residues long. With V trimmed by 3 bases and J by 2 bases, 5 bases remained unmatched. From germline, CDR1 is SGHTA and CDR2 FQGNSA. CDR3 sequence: CASSFYGGITDTQYF. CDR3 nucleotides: TGTGCCAGCAGCTTCTACGGGGGGATCACAGATACGCAGTATTTT.

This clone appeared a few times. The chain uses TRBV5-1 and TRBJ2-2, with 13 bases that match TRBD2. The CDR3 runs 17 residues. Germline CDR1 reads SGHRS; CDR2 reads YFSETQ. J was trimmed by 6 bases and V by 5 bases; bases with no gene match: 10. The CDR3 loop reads CASSRVLAGGLPGELFF. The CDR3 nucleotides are TGCGCCAGCAGTCGAGTACTAGCGGGGGGGCTCCCCGGGGAGCTGTTTTTT.